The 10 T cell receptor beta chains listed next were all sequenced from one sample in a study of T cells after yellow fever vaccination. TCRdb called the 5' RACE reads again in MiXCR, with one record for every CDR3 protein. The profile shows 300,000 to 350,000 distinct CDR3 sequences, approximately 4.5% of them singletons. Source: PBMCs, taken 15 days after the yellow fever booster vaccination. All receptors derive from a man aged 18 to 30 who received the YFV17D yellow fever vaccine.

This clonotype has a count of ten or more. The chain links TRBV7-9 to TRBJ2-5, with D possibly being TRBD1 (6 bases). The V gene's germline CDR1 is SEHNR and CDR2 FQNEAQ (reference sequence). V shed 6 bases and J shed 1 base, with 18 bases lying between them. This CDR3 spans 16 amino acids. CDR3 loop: CASSRPPGQSQETQYF. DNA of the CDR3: TGTGCCAGCAGTAGACCACCTGGACAGTCCCAAGAGACCCAGTACTTC.

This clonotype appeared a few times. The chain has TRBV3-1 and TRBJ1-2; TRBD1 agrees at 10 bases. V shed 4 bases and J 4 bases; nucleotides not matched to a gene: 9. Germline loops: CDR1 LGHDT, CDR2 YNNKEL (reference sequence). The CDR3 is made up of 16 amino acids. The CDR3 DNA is TGTGCCAGCAGCCTTACCGGGACAGGGGCGATCTATGGCTACACCTTC. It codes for CASSLTGTGAIYGYTF.

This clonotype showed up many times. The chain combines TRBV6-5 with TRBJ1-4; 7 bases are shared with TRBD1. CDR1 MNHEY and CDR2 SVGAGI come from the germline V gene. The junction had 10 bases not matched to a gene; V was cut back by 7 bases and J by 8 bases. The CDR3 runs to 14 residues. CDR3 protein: CASTQTGRGEKLFF. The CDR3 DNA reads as TGTGCCAGCACTCAGACAGGGAGAGGGGAAAAACTGTTTTTT.

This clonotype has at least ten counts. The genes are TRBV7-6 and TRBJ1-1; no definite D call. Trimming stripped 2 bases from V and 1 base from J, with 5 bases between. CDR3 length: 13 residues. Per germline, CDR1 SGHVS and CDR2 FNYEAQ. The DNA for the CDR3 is TGTGCCAGCAGCTTACTACAGAACACTGAAGCTTTCTTT. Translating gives CASSLLQNTEAFF.

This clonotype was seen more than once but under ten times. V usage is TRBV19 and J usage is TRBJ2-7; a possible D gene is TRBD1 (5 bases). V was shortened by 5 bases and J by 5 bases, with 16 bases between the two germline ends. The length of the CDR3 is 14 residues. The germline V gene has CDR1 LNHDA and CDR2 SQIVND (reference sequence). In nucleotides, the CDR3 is TGTGCCAGTAGTTCCCTTCAGGGTACCAACGAGCAGTACTTC. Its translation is CASSSLQGTNEQYF.

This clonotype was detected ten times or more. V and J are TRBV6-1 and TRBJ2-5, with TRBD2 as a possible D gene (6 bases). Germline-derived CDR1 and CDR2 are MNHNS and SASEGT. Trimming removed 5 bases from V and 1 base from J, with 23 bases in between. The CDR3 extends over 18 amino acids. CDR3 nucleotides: TGTGCCAGCAGTACGGGACTCACTAGTATCCCTCCCCAAGAGACCCAGTACTTC. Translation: CASSTGLTSIPPQETQYF.

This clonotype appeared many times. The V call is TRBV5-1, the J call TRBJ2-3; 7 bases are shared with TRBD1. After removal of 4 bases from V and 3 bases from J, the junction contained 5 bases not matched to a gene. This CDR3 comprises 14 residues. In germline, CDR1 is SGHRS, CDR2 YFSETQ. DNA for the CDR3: TGCGCCAGCAGCCCGACAGGGACGACAGATACGCAGTATTTT. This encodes CASSPTGTTDTQYF.

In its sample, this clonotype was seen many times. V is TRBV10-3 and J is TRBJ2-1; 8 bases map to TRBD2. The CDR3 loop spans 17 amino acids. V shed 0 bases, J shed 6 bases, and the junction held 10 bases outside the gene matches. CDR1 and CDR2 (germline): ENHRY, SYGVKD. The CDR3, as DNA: TGTGCCATCAGTGAGTCGAAAGGGACTAGAATCCTCAATGAGCAGTTCTTC. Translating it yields CAISESKGTRILNEQFF.

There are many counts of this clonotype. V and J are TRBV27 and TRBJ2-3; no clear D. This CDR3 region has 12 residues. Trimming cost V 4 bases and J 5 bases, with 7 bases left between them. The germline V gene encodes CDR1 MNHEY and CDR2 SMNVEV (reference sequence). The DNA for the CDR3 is TGTGCCAGCAGTTGGGGTGGAGATACGCAGTATTTT. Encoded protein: CASSWGGDTQYF.

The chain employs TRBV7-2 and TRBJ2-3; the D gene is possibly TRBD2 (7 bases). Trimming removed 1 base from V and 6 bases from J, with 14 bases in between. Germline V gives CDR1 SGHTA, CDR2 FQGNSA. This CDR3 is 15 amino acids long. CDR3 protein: CASSLVGGPPDTQYF. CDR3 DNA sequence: TGTGCCAGCAGCTTAGTGGGGGGGCCCCCGGATACGCAGTATTTT.